The present T cell receptor beta chain was sequenced within a study of shared clonotypes between healthy human individuals. The assay was immunoSEQ multiplex PCR, and TCRdb's table has in-frame clones only and misses some. Of over 1.4 million clones detected, around 95% appear once; the ten largest clones hold more than 0.9%. The germline CDR1 and CDR2 sequences are SGHRS and YFSETQ. V gave up 7 bases and J gave up 3 bases; unmatched junction bases: 8. The CDR3 length is 15 residues. The sample consisted of naive CD4+ T cells sorted from blood. Indicated subset: CD45RA+ positively selected. This TCR was sampled from a man aged 25-45 years in good health. The rearrangement joins TRBV5-1 to TRBJ2-7; 12 positions match TRBD1. CDR3 DNA: TGCGCCAGCGGCCAAGGGACAGGGGGCAACTACGAGCAGTACTTC. Translating it yields CASGQGTGGNYEQYF.